Described below is a single T cell receptor beta chain sequence and its context. There is no known antigen for this receptor. No base quality information exists; no much larger clone differs at one position. For repertoire sequencing, TCR beta CDR3 regions were amplified from RNA transcripts. The first round was an RT-PCR using HTBI primers with the Qiagen OneStep RT-PCR kit, and this first round was followed by a second-round multiplex PCR, then size selection and purification. Libraries were sequenced on an Illumina HiSeq2000 using paired-end 100 bp reads. As for the original processing: SOAPnuke was used to process the reads, throwing out any read that had adapters, had uncalled bases, had a mean Phred below 15, or lacked an exact constant-primer or identifier match. High-quality paired reads were merged with COPE v1.2.5. Each unique nucleotide sequence was treated as a clonotype, and MiTCR v1.1 was used to align the clonotypes to the IMGT TRB V, D and J references. Analysis was restricted to V-J combinations with a frequency above 0.0001, which covered 98% to 99.2% of repertoires. For each V-J combination, a TCR clonal expansion and chaos score was defined as F50 clonal expansion divided by the chaos observed in the TCRdist matrix. Welch's t-statistics and random forest were used to reduce features to 13 V-J combinations, which were fed into a naive Bayes classifier. The Morisita-Horn index was used to measure how similar the thyroid and blood repertoires were. TCRdb reran the public reads through fastp at Q25 and MiXCR, keeping productive beta chains. Identical CDR3 proteins give one entry, which carries the most common genes and DNA. The V and J calls and clone size come from TCRdb's table, not from the authors' own analysis. The table for this sample lists approximately 700,000 distinct CDR3 sequences; 35% to 50% of them were counted only once. The ten largest clones represent over 2.5% of the sample.

The CDR3 runs 14 amino acids, cysteine and phenylalanine included. Of all the DNA, just the CDR3 is kept, 42 bases in frame from base 1. V is pared back by 6 bases and J by 5 bases, with 17 bases lying between the germline termini. Ophthalmopathy patients were characterized by moderately to severely active disease, a Clinical Activity Score of at least 3, a NOSPECS grade of at least 4, and a disease duration under 3 months. Patients were excluded if they had other autoimmune diseases, uncontrolled infections, pregnancy or lactation. Diagnosis relied on clinical symptoms, serum thyroxine, TRAb, thyroid ultrasound and orbital computed tomography. PBMCs were isolated from about 9 ml of fresh peripheral blood by Ficoll-Paque density gradient centrifugation. Total RNA was extracted with Trizol reagent and quality-checked on an Agilent 2100 Bioanalyzer. The source of the sample is a study of Graves' ophthalmopathy and Graves' hyperthyroidism (dated by TCRdb to 2017 to 2018). A note on the overall study: Peripheral blood was collected before any treatment was given, at the time of initial diagnosis. TCR beta repertoire signatures were used to distinguish Graves' ophthalmopathy from Graves' hyperthyroidism and to predict progression to ophthalmopathy. In total, approximately 130 blood samples were TCR-sequenced: some 43 ophthalmopathy, roughly 77 hyperthyroidism and some 17 hyperthyroidism-to-ophthalmopathy patients. To explore V-J signatures that distinguish ophthalmopathy from hyperthyroidism, a discovery set of 90 to 100 patients was enrolled, made up of 43 with ophthalmopathy and fewer than 60 with stable hyperthyroidism. An independent validation cohort was composed of about 20 hyperthyroidism patients and 15 to 17 patients who later progressed from hyperthyroidism to ophthalmopathy. In five to seven hyperthyroidism patients, T-cell repertoires of thyroid tissue and blood were compared. Following sample collection, hyperthyroidism patients were given methimazole at a starting dose of 30 mg daily, and ophthalmopathy patients were given high-dose intravenous methylprednisolone.

Findings and caveats that apply to the study as a whole: In validation, the model predicted ophthalmopathy progression with about 71% sensitivity and approximately 75% specificity; about a dozen predicted patients were CT-confirmed with GO in a median of approximately 6.5 months. Sample size was not statistically predetermined, and group allocation was not concealed from the investigators. Ophthalmopathy was separated from stable hyperthyroidism by the 13-signature model with roughly 90% sensitivity and around 81% specificity in cross-validation and with 80%/75% in the test set. Most of the expanded thyroid clonotypes with a frequency above 0.001 were also detected in blood, and it was suggested that the thyroid immune response may be reflected by blood repertoires.

The TCR originated in an adult man with Graves' ophthalmopathy. What was sequenced was peripheral blood. The chain is assembled from TRBV12-3 or TRBV12-4 and TRBJ2-7; the D assignment is uncertain and may be TRBD1 or TRBD2, with 5 bases supporting each. The DNA sequence reads TGTGCCAGCAGCTACAGGACTGGGACCGACGAGCAGTACTTC. Translated, this is CASSYRTGTDEQYF.